This TCR beta chain was sequenced for a study of graft-versus-host responses after intestinal transplantation. Study information: Anti-thymocyte globulin was used for induction in all recipients, who then took tacrolimus and steroids for roughly three years. Findings and limits, study-wide: Declines in HvG clones occurring early post-transplant were associated with peak circulating GvH clone levels. Some GvH clones appeared in ileal mucosa or blood before recipient bone marrow.

As regards this clone: The target antigen is unknown.

This CDR3 spans 15 amino acids. With 4 bases clipped from V and 8 bases from J, the junction kept 13 bases outside the gene matches. From germline, CDR1 is SGHRS and CDR2 YFSETQ. The protocol was immunoSEQ multiplex PCR, while the TCRdb copy is restricted to in-frame clones and leaves out a portion. Seen here are approximately 39,000 clones, approximately 93% observed once, and the top ten hold 0.22%. The J gene is TRBJ1-2, the V gene TRBV5-1; 8 nucleotides line up with TRBD1. This clonotype originated in a human donor who was the organ donor for an intestinal transplant. The specimen was unstimulated CD4+ T cells sorted from spleen or lymph node cells, collected before transplant. CDR3 coding DNA: TGCGCCAGCAGCCCGACCACAGGGGGGGCTAGCGGCTACACCTTC. It yields the protein CASSPTTGGASGYTF.